A single sample is the source of the 11 T cell receptor beta chains below, sequenced in a study of OX40 agonist ivuxolimab in advanced cancers. The repertoire was sequenced with immunoSEQ multiplex PCR; TCRdb's copy has only in-frame clones and lacks some. The sample comprises 55,000 to 60,000 clones, around four fifths of which are singletons, and 2.8% rests with the top ten. The specimen was CD4+ or CD8+ T cells sorted from blood, collected in a trial of the OX40 agonist ivuxolimab. The receptors were sampled from an adult with an advanced solid tumor such as melanoma, head and neck, liver or kidney cancer.

The chain has TRBV18 and TRBJ2-7; D unclear. Germline CDR1 is KGHSH and CDR2 is LQKENI. V gave up 2 bases and J gave up 3 bases, with 8 bases separating them. The CDR3 runs to 13 residues. For the CDR3, the DNA is TGTGCCAGCTCACCAGTAGGCCGCTACGAGCAGTACTTC. Residues: CASSPVGRYEQYF.

The chain couples TRBV4-2 to TRBJ1-4; TRBD1 is a possible D gene (6 bases). The germline V gene encodes CDR1 LGHNA and CDR2 YNFKEQ. The CDR3 consists of 15 residues. Trimming shortened V by 0 bases and J by 5 bases, and 10 bases separated the two germline ends. The CDR3 sequence is CASSQDLGTNEKLFF. The CDR3, as DNA: TGTGCCAGCAGCCAAGATCTCGGGACAAATGAAAAACTGTTTTTT.

The rearrangement links TRBV2 to TRBJ2-3; possibly TRBD2 for D (6 bases). CDR3 size: 12 residues. The V and J ends lost 6 bases and 14 bases respectively, with 18 bases between them. Germline CDR1 and CDR2: SNHLY and FYNNEI. DNA for the CDR3: TGTGCCAGCAGAGTAGGGACTCCGGTTTTGTATTTT. It yields the protein CASRVGTPVLYF.

In DNA, the CDR3 is TGTGCCAGCAGTCGGACTAGCGGGGGCCGCAATGAGCAGTTCTTC. Protein: CASSRTSGGRNEQFF. The chain carries TRBV6-6 and TRBJ2-1; 13 bases fit TRBD2. V was clipped by 5 bases and J by 6 bases; unmatched bases: 4. The CDR3 consists of 15 residues. From germline, CDR1 is MNHNY and CDR2 SVGAGI (reference sequence).

This chain links TRBV19 with TRBJ2-5, with D uncertain. The CDR3 consists of 15 residues. Germline V gene lookup returns CDR1 LNHDA and CDR2 SQIVND (reference sequence). Trimming shortened V by 5 bases and J by 4 bases, and 17 bases separated the two germline ends. This chain's CDR3 is CASSVPLGRRETQYF. DNA of the CDR3: TGTGCCAGTAGTGTCCCATTAGGGCGGCGAGAGACCCAGTACTTC.

In DNA form, the CDR3 reads TGCGCCAGCAGCCGGACAGGGGGTCAGCCCCAGCATTTT. Protein sequence: CASSRTGGQPQHF. The V gene is TRBV4-1, the J gene TRBJ1-5; 10 bases map to TRBD1. The germline V gene encodes CDR1 MGHRA and CDR2 YSYEKL. V gave up 4 bases and J gave up 6 bases; unmatched junction bases: 0. The CDR3 loop spans 13 amino acids.

The rearrangement uses TRBV14 and TRBJ1-4; D is uncertain. This CDR3 is built from 12 residues. CDR1 and CDR2 (germline): SGHDN, FVKESK. Trimming left V 5 bases short and J 8 bases short, with 9 bases between. The CDR3 protein is CASSRDWEKLFF. The CDR3 nucleotides are TGTGCCAGCAGCAGGGATTGGGAAAAACTGTTTTTT. Full variable domain (missing parts from reference TRBV14 and TRBJ1-4): EAGVTQFPSHSVIEKGQTVTLRCDPISGHDNLYWYRRVMGKEIKFLLHFVKESKQDESGMPNNRFLAERTGGTYSTLKVQPAELEDSGVYFCASSRDWEKLFFGSGTQLSVL.

This chain links TRBV4-1 with TRBJ2-5; 9 bases are shared with TRBD2. Germline V gene sequence: CDR1 MGHRA, CDR2 YSYEKL. The CDR3 sequence is 15 residues long. The trim removed 1 base at V and 4 bases at J, leaving 4 bases unmatched. CDR3 DNA sequence: TGCGCCAGCAGCCAAGGGGGACTAGCAGCAGAGACCCAGTACTTC. Translating it yields CASSQGGLAAETQYF.

The chain employs TRBV5-6 and TRBJ1-2, with 9 bases aligning to TRBD1. The germline CDR1 and CDR2 sequences are SGHDT and YYEEEE. This CDR3 is 14 amino acids long. Germline trimming cut 4 bases from V and 7 bases from J; bases unmatched to any gene: 8. As DNA, the CDR3 is TGTGCCAGCAGCCTACGCCGGGACAGGGTTGGCTACACCTTC. This sequence encodes CASSLRRDRVGYTF.

The chain carries TRBV2 and TRBJ2-7, with D hard to call. Between the trimmed V and J ends, which lost 6 bases and 0 bases, there was a span of 6 bases. The CDR3 contains 12 residues. Per germline, CDR1 SNHLY and CDR2 FYNNEI. The CDR3 nucleotides are TGTGCCAGCAGCAGATTCTCCTACGAGCAGTACTTC. It codes for CASSRFSYEQYF.

Only one count was recorded for this clone. The chain couples TRBV2 to TRBJ2-5; 9 nucleotides line up with TRBD1. V trimming: 7 bases; J trimming: 1 base; junction bases outside the gene matches: 4. The CDR3 totals 14 residues. Germline loops: CDR1 SNHLY, CDR2 FYNNEI. The CDR3 protein is CASNRQGGQETQYF. In DNA, the CDR3 is TGTGCCAGCAACCGACAGGGGGGCCAAGAGACCCAGTACTTC.